This paragraph covers one T cell receptor beta chain sequence. This sample was taken from a study of T cell changes during pregnancy in multiple sclerosis. This table comes from immunoSEQ multiplex PCR, and its TCRdb copy is limited to in-frame clones, with some not included. The sample lists around 70,000 clones; roughly 94% were seen once. The V end was cut by 5 bases, the J end by 2 bases, with 15 bases between. The germline gives CDR1 SGHVS, CDR2 FNYEAQ. The CDR3 runs 15 residues. The material sequenced was peripheral blood, taken in the third trimester of pregnancy. The rearrangement links TRBV7-6 to TRBJ2-5; possibly TRBD2 for D (5 bases). The receptor was isolated from a female donor with multiple sclerosis, enrolled in a pregnancy study. This CDR3 reads CASSLGGGRQETQYF. In DNA form, the CDR3 reads TGTGCCAGCAGCCTCGGAGGCGGCAGGCAAGAGACCCAGTACTTC.